This TCR beta chain was sequenced in a study of T-cell reconstitution after alpha-beta-depleted transplantation in children. Germline loops: CDR1 MNHNS, CDR2 SASEGT. Trimming pared 1 base from V and 8 bases from J, leaving 12 bases between. This CDR3 comprises 14 residues. This clonotype has at least ten counts. The authors prepared the TCRbeta library with unique molecular identifiers. TCRdb redid the calling of the PCR reads with MiXCR, one entry per CDR3 protein. The sample records 360,000 or so distinct CDR3 sequences, roughly 20% being singletons. This chain joins TRBV6-1 and TRBJ2-1; D is possibly TRBD1 (5 bases). This TCR was sampled from a human donor who donated a stem cell graft to a child with acute myeloid leukemia. The specimen comprised PBMCs from the stem cell graft donor, sampled from the stem cell graft. The CDR3 protein is CASSEDEPGYEQFF. The CDR3 DNA follows: TGTGCCAGCAGTGAAGATGAGCCAGGGTATGAGCAGTTCTTC.